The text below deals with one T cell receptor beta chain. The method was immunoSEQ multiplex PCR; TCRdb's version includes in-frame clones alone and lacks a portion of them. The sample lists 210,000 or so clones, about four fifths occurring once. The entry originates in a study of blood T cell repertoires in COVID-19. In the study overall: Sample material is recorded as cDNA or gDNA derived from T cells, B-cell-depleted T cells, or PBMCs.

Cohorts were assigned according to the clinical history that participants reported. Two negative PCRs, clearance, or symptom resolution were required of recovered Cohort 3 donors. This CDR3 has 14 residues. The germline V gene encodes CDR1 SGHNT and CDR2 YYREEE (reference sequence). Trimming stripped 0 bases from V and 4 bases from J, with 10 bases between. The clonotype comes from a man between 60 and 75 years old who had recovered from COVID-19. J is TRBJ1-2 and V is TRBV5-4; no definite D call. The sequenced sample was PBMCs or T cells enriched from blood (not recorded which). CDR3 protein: CASSLEQDAYGYTF. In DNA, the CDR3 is TGTGCCAGCAGCTTGGAGCAGGATGCCTATGGCTACACCTTC.